Following are 4 T cell receptor beta chains from one sample sequenced in a study of T cell repertoires and Cas9 in healthy adults. TCRdb's copy holds only in-frame clones and misses some; the assay was immunoSEQ multiplex PCR. The sample consists of approximately 21,000 clones, under 95% of them appearing once. The specimen sequenced was CD4+ effector T cells (CD127+, CD25-, CD137-, CD154-) from PBMCs; culture status not recorded. The receptors were sampled from a human donor in good health.

In DNA form, the CDR3 reads TGTGCCAGCAGCTTCCGCGGGGGGGCTAGCACAGATACGCAGTATTTT. As protein: CASSFRGGASTDTQYF. The chain joins TRBV7-2 to TRBJ2-3; TRBD2 agrees at 9 bases. CDR3 size: 16 residues. Unmatched junction bases numbered 4, after V lost 3 bases and J lost 0 bases. Germline V lookup: CDR1 SGHTA, CDR2 FQGNSA.

This clone appeared a few times. The V and J genes are TRBV11-2 and TRBJ2-2; a weak D match, TRBD2 (5 bases). Germline V gives CDR1 SGHAT, CDR2 FQNNGV. The germline V and J ends were trimmed by 4 bases and 6 bases, with 21 bases remaining between them. The CDR3 contains 17 residues. This CDR3 reads CASSSGTAGSFPGELFF. CDR3 sequence (DNA): TGTGCCAGCAGCTCTGGTACGGCGGGCTCCTTCCCCGGGGAGCTGTTTTTT.

This clone appeared a few times. The V call is TRBV15, the J call TRBJ1-1, with TRBD1 identical over 10 bases. There are 15 residues in the CDR3. CDR1 and CDR2 (germline): LNHNV, YYDKDF (reference sequence). The V segment lost 0 bases and the J segment 6 bases; nucleotides outside the gene matches: 4. In DNA, the CDR3 is TGTGCCACCAGCAGAGAGGGACAGGGGTGGGCTGAAGCTTTCTTT. Its translation is CATSREGQGWAEAFF.

This sequence joins TRBV5-6 and TRBJ2-1; 8 bases are shared with TRBD2. This CDR3 has 16 residues. Germline V gives CDR1 SGHDT, CDR2 YYEEEE. Trimming cost V 6 bases and J 3 bases; bases outside gene matches: 11. CDR3 in DNA: TGTGCCAGCACCCCGTCTGGCGGGGGGAGCTACAATGAGCAGTTCTTC. This sequence encodes CASTPSGGGSYNEQFF.